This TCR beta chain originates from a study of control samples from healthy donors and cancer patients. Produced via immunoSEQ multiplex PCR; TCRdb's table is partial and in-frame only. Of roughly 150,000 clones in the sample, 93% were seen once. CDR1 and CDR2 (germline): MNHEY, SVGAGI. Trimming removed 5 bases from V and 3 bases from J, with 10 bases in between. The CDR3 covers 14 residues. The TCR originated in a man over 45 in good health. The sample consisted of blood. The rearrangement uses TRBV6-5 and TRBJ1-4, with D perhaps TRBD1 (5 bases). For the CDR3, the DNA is TGTGCCAGCAGTAGGGACGGCTCTAATGAAAAACTGTTTTTT. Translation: CASSRDGSNEKLFF.